These 20 T cell receptor beta chains came from one sample sequenced in a study of cytomegalovirus exposure and HLA in healthy donors. PCR was performed using 60 Vbeta and 13 Jbeta primers. The repertoire was sequenced with immunoSEQ multiplex PCR; TCRdb's copy has only in-frame clones and lacks some. The sample shows 70,000 to 95,000 clones, 75% of them seen only once. Sequencing input: PBMCs. The receptor set was obtained from a man between 40 and 49 years old in good health and CMV-seronegative.

The chain carries TRBV23-1 and TRBJ1-2; unclear D gene. TRBV23-1 belongs to the ORF category, with a function that is uncertain. Trimming cost V 0 bases and J 5 bases, with 10 bases left between them. The CDR3 is made up of 14 amino acids. The CDR3 protein is CASSQSNRAYGYTF. CDR3 DNA sequence: TGCGCCAGCAGTCAATCGAACAGAGCTTATGGCTACACCTTC.

The J gene is TRBJ1-1, the V gene TRBV2; 9 nucleotides match TRBD1. Germline values: CDR1 SNHLY, CDR2 FYNNEI. V trimming: 6 bases; J trimming: 4 bases; junction bases outside the gene matches: 6. CDR3 length equals 14 residues. This CDR3 is CASRVIQGATEAFF. DNA for the CDR3: TGTGCCAGCAGGGTTATACAGGGGGCCACTGAAGCTTTCTTT. Looking up the rest from reference TRBV2 and TRBJ1-1 gives the full variable domain: EPEVTQTPSHQVTQMGQEVILRCVPISNHLYFYWYRQILGQKVEFLVSFYNNEISEKSEIFDDQFSVERPDGSNFTLKIRSTKLEDSAMYFCASRVIQGATEAFFGQGTRLTVV.

The gene calls are TRBV15 and TRBJ1-2, with a weak D call TRBD1 (6 bases). The CDR3 runs 15 residues. The V gene lost 0 bases and the J gene lost 4 bases, with 12 bases spanning the gap. Germline assignment: CDR1 LNHNV and CDR2 YYDKDF (reference sequence). CDR3 in amino acids: CATSREGGLAYGYTF. DNA for the CDR3: TGTGCCACCAGCAGAGAAGGGGGATTGGCCTATGGCTACACCTTC. The full variable domain, rest sourced from reference TRBV15 and TRBJ1-2, is DAMVIQNPRYQVTQFGKPVTLSCSQTLNHNVMYWYQQKSSQAPKLLFHYYDKDFNNEADTPDNFQSRRPNTSFCFLDIRSPGLGDTAMYLCATSREGGLAYGYTFGSGTRLTVV.

V and J are TRBV29-1 and TRBJ2-3, with a weak D call TRBD1 (7 bases). Germline-derived CDR1 and CDR2 are SQVTM and ANQGSEA. The CDR3 runs 12 residues. The V gene lost 7 bases and the J gene lost 6 bases, with 14 bases spanning the gap. The CDR3 spells CSATRGADTQYF. The CDR3 DNA follows: TGCAGCGCTACCAGGGGGGCGGATACGCAGTATTTT.

V gene TRBV5-1 combines with J gene TRBJ2-3; 7 positions match TRBD2. The CDR3 covers 14 residues. The germline V gene has CDR1 SGHRS and CDR2 YFSETQ. V shed 4 bases and J 2 bases; nucleotides not matched to a gene: 4. The CDR3 DNA reads as TGCGCCAGCAGCACGAGCGGGGACACAGATACGCAGTATTTT. This codes for CASSTSGDTDTQYF. Variable domain in full (rest from reference TRBV5-1 and TRBJ2-3): KAGVTQTPRYLIKTRGQQVTLSCSPISGHRSVSWYQQTPGQGLQFLFEYFSETQRNKGNFPGRFSGRQFSNSRSEMNVSTLELGDSALYLCASSTSGDTDTQYFGPGTRLTVL.

The rearrangement links TRBV7-9 to TRBJ1-4; 7 bases agree with TRBD1. Trimming cost V 1 base and J 3 bases; bases outside gene matches: 2. CDR1 is SEHNR and CDR2 is FQNEAQ in the germline V gene (reference sequence). This CDR3 spans 15 amino acids. CDR3: CASSLGDSANEKLFF. In nucleotides, the CDR3 is TGTGCCAGCAGCTTAGGGGACAGCGCTAATGAAAAACTGTTTTTT.

This clone was detected once. The chain joins TRBV6-5 to TRBJ2-5; no firm D call. Per the germline V gene, CDR1 is MNHEY and CDR2 is SVGAGI. The CDR3 is 14 amino acids. V lost 2 bases to trimming and J lost 2 bases, with 9 bases between them. The CDR3 DNA sequence: TGTGCCAGCAGTTACCGGTCTTCGCAAGAGACCCAGTACTTC. Its translation: CASSYRSSQETQYF.

Here the CDR3 reads CAWSVPGLAVSSYNEQFF. The CDR3 bases are TGTGCCTGGAGCGTCCCGGGACTAGCGGTAAGCTCCTACAATGAGCAGTTCTTC. V is TRBV30 and J is TRBJ2-1; 11 bases are shared with TRBD2. With V trimmed by 3 bases and J by 0 bases, 10 bases remained unmatched. CDR3 length: 18 amino acids. Germline CDR1 and CDR2: GTSNPN and SVGIG (reference sequence).

The V gene is TRBV4-1, the J gene TRBJ2-2, with D unclear. V lost 4 bases and J lost 2, with 20 bases in between. The CDR3 is 18 amino acids. Germline V lookup: CDR1 MGHRA, CDR2 YSYEKL. This CDR3 reads CASSPIVESRVNTGELFF. The DNA of the CDR3 is TGCGCCAGCAGCCCGATTGTGGAGTCCAGAGTTAACACCGGGGAGCTGTTTTTT.

The V gene is TRBV2, the J gene TRBJ1-4; 9 bases match TRBD1. The CDR3 consists of 15 residues. The junction had 9 bases not matched to a gene; V was cut back by 6 bases and J by 7 bases. Per the germline V gene, CDR1 is SNHLY and CDR2 is FYNNEI. In DNA form, the CDR3 reads TGTGCCAGCAGCATCACGACAGGGGGAGTTGAAAAACTGTTTTTT. Translated, it gives CASSITTGGVEKLFF.

This clone was recorded only once. The chain uses TRBV29-1 and TRBJ1-1; 9 nucleotides match TRBD1. CDR3 length: 16 amino acids. The germline gives CDR1 SQVTM, CDR2 ANQGSEA. V shed 5 bases and J 0 bases; nucleotides not matched to a gene: 10. CDR3 sequence: CSVYLTGGYVNTEAFF. The CDR3, as DNA: TGCAGCGTTTATCTTACAGGGGGCTACGTGAACACTGAAGCTTTCTTT. Complete variable domain (other parts from reference TRBV29-1 and TRBJ1-1): SAVISQKPSRDICQRGTSLTIQCQVDSQVTMMFWYRQQPGQSLTLIATANQGSEATYESGFVIDKFPISRPNLTFSTLTVSNMSPEDSSIYLCSVYLTGGYVNTEAFFGQGTRLTVV.

This clone was seen a single time. In DNA, the CDR3 is TGCGCCAGCAGCCAGGGGACAGGCTATGGCTACACCTTC. This encodes CASSQGTGYGYTF. This chain links TRBV4-1 with TRBJ1-2; TRBD1 agrees at 8 bases. The CDR3 runs 13 residues. CDR1 is MGHRA, CDR2 YSYEKL, per germline. After removal of 3 bases from V and 4 bases from J, the junction contained 1 base not matched to a gene.

The genes are TRBV18 and TRBJ1-2; D is unclear. The CDR3 totals 14 residues. Trimming stripped 2 bases from V and 2 bases from J, with 9 bases between. Germline loops: CDR1 KGHSH, CDR2 LQKENI. CDR3 loop: CASSPGRANYGYTF. CDR3 coding DNA: TGTGCCAGCTCACCAGGGCGGGCCAACTATGGCTACACCTTC.

The chain links TRBV6-5 to TRBJ1-1; 7 nucleotides agree with TRBD1. This CDR3 spans 13 amino acids. CDR1 and CDR2 from the germline V gene are MNHEY and SVGAGI. The V segment lost 6 bases and the J segment 1 base; nucleotides outside the gene matches: 2. CDR3 nucleotides: TGTGCCAGCAGAAGACAGGGGAACACTGAAGCTTTCTTT. Its translation is CASRRQGNTEAFF.

This sequence joins TRBV30 and TRBJ2-5; 12 positions agree with TRBD2. The J call may be wrong; the DNA end is better matched by TRBJ2-7. The CDR3 has 14 amino acids. Germline V CDR1 and CDR2: GTSNPN, SVGIG (reference sequence). The CDR3 spells CAWRTSGSTYEQYF. As DNA, the CDR3 is TGTGCCTGGAGGACTAGCGGGAGTACCTACGAGCAGTACTTC.

The V call is TRBV30, the J call TRBJ1-6; TRBD1 matches at 9 bases. The germline V gene encodes CDR1 GTSNPN and CDR2 SVGIG (reference sequence). V shed 4 bases and J 3 bases; nucleotides not matched to a gene: 13. This CDR3 region has 18 residues. CDR3 residues: CAWTPPRTGVFYNSPLHF. Here the CDR3 DNA reads TGTGCCTGGACCCCCCCGAGGACAGGGGTCTTCTATAATTCACCCCTCCACTTT.

This sequence joins TRBV9 and TRBJ2-7; 7 positions match TRBD1. Germline CDR1 is SGDLS and CDR2 is YYNGEE. The V segment lost 0 bases and the J segment 4 bases; nucleotides outside the gene matches: 4. CDR3 size: 14 residues. The CDR3 DNA sequence: TGTGCCAGCAGCGTAGGGGGGACAGCGTACGAGCAGTACTTC. This encodes CASSVGGTAYEQYF.

This clone has a handful of counts. In the same sample, other DNA sequences code for this CDR3. V and J are TRBV29-1 and TRBJ2-5, with D perhaps matching TRBD2 (5 bases). Germline V CDR1 and CDR2: SQVTM, ANQGSEA. Between the trimmed V and J ends, which lost 6 bases and 5 bases, there was a span of 13 bases. This CDR3 comprises 12 residues. CDR3 sequence (DNA): TGCAGCGTCGACCGGGGAGTGGAGACCCAGTACTTC. Its protein is CSVDRGVETQYF.

The gene calls are TRBV6-5 and TRBJ1-2, with D possibly being TRBD1 (5 bases). There are 15 residues in the CDR3. Trimming left V 5 bases short and J 1 base short, with 14 bases between. Germline V gene sequence: CDR1 MNHEY, CDR2 SVGAGI. The CDR3 reads CASSPAGRLNYGYTF. The CDR3 DNA reads TGTGCCAGCAGTCCCGCGGGACGTCTTAACTATGGCTACACCTTC.

In its sample, this clone was seen once. This chain links TRBV9 with TRBJ2-1; TRBD1 matches at 7 bases. The CDR3 has 18 residues. The J segment lost 2 bases and the V segment lost 0 bases, leaving 11 bases of the junction unmatched. The V gene's germline CDR1 is SGDLS and CDR2 YYNGEE. This chain's CDR3 is CASSVGIVGGGPYNEQFF. The CDR3 nucleotides read TGTGCCAGCAGCGTAGGGATCGTAGGGGGCGGCCCCTACAATGAGCAGTTCTTC.